The entry that follows covers one T cell receptor beta chain sequence. The sample comes from a study of CD8 T cells in ankylosing spondylitis. CDR3 length equals 15 residues. V lost 0 bases, J lost 1 base, and 8 bases lay in between. Germline V gene data show CDR1 as SGDLS and CDR2 as YYNGEE. MiXCR, run by TCRdb on the 5' RACE reads, gives a single entry per CDR3 protein. In the table there are 250,000 to 300,000 distinct CDR3 sequences, 20% of which are singletons. The V gene is TRBV9, the J gene TRBJ2-1, with D perhaps matching TRBD1 (6 bases). The specimen was blood, either unsorted or a sorted T cell fraction (not recorded which). The TCR originated in a male donor with ankylosing spondylitis or in good health (not recorded which). CDR3 nucleotides: TGTGCCAGCAGCGTAGACCAGGGGTCCTACAATGAGCAGTTCTTC. Protein product: CASSVDQGSYNEQFF.